This passage covers 4 T cell receptor beta chains from one sample sequenced in a study of blood T cell repertoires in COVID-19. Sequencing used immunoSEQ multiplex PCR; TCRdb keeps in-frame clones, though not all of them. The repertoire includes 55,000 to 70,000 clones, roughly nine tenths of them detected once, and around 3.7% sits in the top ten. Specimen: peripheral blood. These TCRs come from a woman aged 50 to 65 with COVID-19, enrolled during active disease.

The V gene is TRBV6-1, the J gene TRBJ2-5; 7 bases align to TRBD1. CDR1 MNHNS and CDR2 SASEGT come from the germline V gene. The J segment lost 1 base and the V segment lost 0 bases, leaving 2 bases of the junction unmatched. This CDR3 spans 15 amino acids. For the CDR3, the DNA is TGTGCCAGCAGTGAAGCAGGGACAGCCCAAGAGACCCAGTACTTC. As protein: CASSEAGTAQETQYF.

This clone was seen once. The gene calls are TRBV18 and TRBJ2-3; the match to TRBD2 covers 12 bases. V was clipped by 3 bases and J by 6 bases; unmatched bases: 10. Germline V gene lookup returns CDR1 KGHSH and CDR2 LQKENI. This CDR3 has 17 amino acids. The CDR3 is CASSPPGLAGHRDTQYF. The CDR3 region has the DNA TGTGCCAGCTCACCTCCGGGACTAGCGGGTCACAGGGATACGCAGTATTTT.

V and J are TRBV30 and TRBJ2-1, with 11 bases aligning to TRBD2. Unmatched junction bases numbered 9, after V lost 4 bases and J lost 4 bases. This CDR3 is built from 16 residues. Germline assignment: CDR1 GTSNPN and CDR2 SVGIG (reference sequence). This CDR3 is CAWTSGTSGMYNEQFF. CDR3 in DNA: TGTGCCTGGACTTCTGGGACTAGCGGTATGTACAATGAGCAGTTCTTC.

This clone was counted a few times. This chain joins TRBV11-3 and TRBJ2-1, with a weak D call TRBD2 (6 bases). The V gene's germline CDR1 is SGHNT and CDR2 YENEEA. This CDR3 region has 16 residues. Trimming left V 1 base short and J 6 bases short, with 16 bases between. This CDR3 reads CASSLAVGSTPNEQFF. As DNA, the CDR3 is TGTGCCAGCAGCTTAGCTGTCGGGAGTACCCCCAATGAGCAGTTCTTC. Full variable domain (missing parts from reference TRBV11-3 and TRBJ2-1): EAGVVQSPRYKIIEKKQPVAFWCNPISGHNTLYWYLQNLGQGPELLIRYENEEAVDDSQLPKDRFSAERLKGVDSTLKIQPAELGDSAVYLCASSLAVGSTPNEQFFGPGTRLTVL.